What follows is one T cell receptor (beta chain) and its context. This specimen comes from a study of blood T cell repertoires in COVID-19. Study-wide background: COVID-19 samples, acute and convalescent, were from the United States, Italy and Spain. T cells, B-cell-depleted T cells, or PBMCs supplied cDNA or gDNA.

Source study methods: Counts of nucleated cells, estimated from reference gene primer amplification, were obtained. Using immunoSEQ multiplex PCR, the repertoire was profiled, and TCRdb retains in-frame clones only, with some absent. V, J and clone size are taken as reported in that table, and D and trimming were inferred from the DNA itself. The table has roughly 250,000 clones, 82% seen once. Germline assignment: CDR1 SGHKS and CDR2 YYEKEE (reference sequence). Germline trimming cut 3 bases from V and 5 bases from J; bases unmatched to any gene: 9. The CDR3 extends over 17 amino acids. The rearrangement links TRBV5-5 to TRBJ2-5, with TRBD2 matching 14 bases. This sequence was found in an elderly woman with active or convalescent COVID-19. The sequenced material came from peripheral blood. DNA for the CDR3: TGTGCCAGCAGCTCTGCCCCGGGACTAGCGGGAGCGGAGACCCAGTACTTC. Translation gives CASSSAPGLAGAETQYF.